This T cell receptor beta chain was captured by sequencing in a study of control samples from healthy donors and cancer patients. The repertoire was sequenced with immunoSEQ multiplex PCR; TCRdb's copy has only in-frame clones and lacks some. The sample records 150,000 to 200,000 clones, about nine tenths being singletons. The germline V gene encodes CDR1 SGHAT and CDR2 FQNNGV. There are 15 residues in the CDR3. Trimming removed 2 bases at V and 4 bases at J, with 14 bases between. This clone was detected only once. J is TRBJ2-5 and V is TRBV11-2, with D possibly called TRBD1 or TRBD2 (6 bases each). The receptor was isolated from a woman aged 35 to 49 in good health. The sample taken for sequencing was blood. In nucleotides, the CDR3 is TGTGCCAGCAGCTTAACCCGAGGGGGGCCAGAGACCCAGTACTTC. This gives the protein CASSLTRGGPETQYF. The variable domain in full, with the rest retrieved from reference TRBV11-2 and TRBJ2-5, is EAGVAQSPRYKIIEKRQSVAFWCNPISGHATLYWYQQILGQGPKLLIQFQNNGVVDDSQLPKDRFSAERLKGVDSTLKIQPAKLEDSAVYLCASSLTRGGPETQYFGPGTRLLVL.